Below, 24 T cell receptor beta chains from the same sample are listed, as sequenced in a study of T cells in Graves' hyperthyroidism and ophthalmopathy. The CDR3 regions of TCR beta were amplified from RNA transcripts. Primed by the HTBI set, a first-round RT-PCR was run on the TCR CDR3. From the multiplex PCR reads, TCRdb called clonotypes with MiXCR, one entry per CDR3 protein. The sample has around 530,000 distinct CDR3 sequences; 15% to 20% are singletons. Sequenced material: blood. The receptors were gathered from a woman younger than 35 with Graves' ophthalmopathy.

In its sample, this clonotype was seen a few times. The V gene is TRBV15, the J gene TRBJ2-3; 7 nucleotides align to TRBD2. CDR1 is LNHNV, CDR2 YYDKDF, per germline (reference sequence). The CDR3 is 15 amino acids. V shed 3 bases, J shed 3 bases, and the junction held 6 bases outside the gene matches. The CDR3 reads CATSSPGEGTDTQYF. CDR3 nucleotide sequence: TGTGCCACCAGCAGTCCCGGGGAGGGGACAGATACGCAGTATTTT.

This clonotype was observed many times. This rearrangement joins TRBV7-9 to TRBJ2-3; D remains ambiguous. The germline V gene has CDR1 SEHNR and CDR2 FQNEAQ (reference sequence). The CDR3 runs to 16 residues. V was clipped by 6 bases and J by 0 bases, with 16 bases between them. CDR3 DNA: TGTGCCAGCAGGAAGGGCCTCCCAACTAGCACAGATACGCAGTATTTT. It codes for CASRKGLPTSTDTQYF.

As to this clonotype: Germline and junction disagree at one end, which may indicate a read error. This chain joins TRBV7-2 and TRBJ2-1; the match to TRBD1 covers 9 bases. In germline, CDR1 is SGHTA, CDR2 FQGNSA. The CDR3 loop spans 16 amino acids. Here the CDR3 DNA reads TGCGCCAGCAGCCCCGGGACAGGGTATACCTACAATGAGCAGTTCTTC. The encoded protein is CASSPGTGYTYNEQFF.

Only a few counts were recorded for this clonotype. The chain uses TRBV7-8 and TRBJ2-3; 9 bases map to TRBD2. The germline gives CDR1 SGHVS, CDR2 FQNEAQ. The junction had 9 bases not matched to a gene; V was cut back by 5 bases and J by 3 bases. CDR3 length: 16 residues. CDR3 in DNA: TGTGCCAGCAGCCAGGGGGGAGCGGGAGGTACAGATACGCAGTATTTT. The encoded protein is CASSQGGAGGTDTQYF.

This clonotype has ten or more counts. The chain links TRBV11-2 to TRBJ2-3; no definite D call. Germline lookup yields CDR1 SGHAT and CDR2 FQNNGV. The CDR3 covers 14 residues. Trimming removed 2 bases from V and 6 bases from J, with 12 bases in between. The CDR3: CASSLILGSDTQYF. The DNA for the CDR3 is TGTGCCAGCAGCTTAATTTTGGGATCCGATACGCAGTATTTT.

CDR3 nucleotides: TGTGCCAGCAGATCGACGCGGGAGCGGGATACGCAGTATTTT. Translating gives CASRSTRERDTQYF. The chain is built from TRBV7-2 and TRBJ2-3; TRBD2 matches 7 bases. J gave up 6 bases and V 6 bases, and 9 bases lay outside the gene matches. This CDR3 spans 14 amino acids. The germline V gene encodes CDR1 SGHTA and CDR2 FQGNSA.

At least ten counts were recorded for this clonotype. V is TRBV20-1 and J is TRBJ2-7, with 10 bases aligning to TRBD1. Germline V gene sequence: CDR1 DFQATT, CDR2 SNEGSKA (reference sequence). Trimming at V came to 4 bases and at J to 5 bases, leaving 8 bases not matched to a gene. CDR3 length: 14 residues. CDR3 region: CSATRQGAFDEQYF. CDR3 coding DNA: TGCAGTGCTACCCGACAGGGGGCATTCGACGAGCAGTACTTC.

The CDR3 protein is CASSQGRIETQYF. The CDR3 DNA reads TGTGCCAGCAGCCAAGGTCGGATCGAGACCCAGTACTTC. This chain connects TRBV4-2 to TRBJ2-5; no reliable D call. The germline V gene has CDR1 LGHNA and CDR2 YNFKEQ. V lost 1 base and J 5 bases, leaving 8 bases between the germline ends. This CDR3 has 13 residues.

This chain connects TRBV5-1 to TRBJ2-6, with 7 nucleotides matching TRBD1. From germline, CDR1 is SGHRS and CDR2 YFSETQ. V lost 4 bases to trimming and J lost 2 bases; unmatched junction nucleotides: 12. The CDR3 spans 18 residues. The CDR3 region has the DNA TGCGCCAGCAGCCTAACCGGGACAGTGGGAACTGGGGCCAACGTCCTGACTTTC. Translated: CASSLTGTVGTGANVLTF.

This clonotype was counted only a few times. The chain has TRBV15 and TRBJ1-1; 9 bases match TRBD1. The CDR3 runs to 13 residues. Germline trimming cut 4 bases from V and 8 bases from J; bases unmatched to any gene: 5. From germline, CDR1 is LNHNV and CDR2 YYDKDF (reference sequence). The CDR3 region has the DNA TGTGCCACCAGCATCTACAGGGGGCTCGAAGCTTTCTTT. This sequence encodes CATSIYRGLEAFF.

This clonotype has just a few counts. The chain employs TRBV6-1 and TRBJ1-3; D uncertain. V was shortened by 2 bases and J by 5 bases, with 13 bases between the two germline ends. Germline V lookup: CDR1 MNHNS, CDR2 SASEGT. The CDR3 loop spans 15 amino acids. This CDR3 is CASSEYEGRRNTIYF. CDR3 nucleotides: TGTGCCAGCAGTGAATACGAGGGAAGAAGAAACACCATATATTTT.

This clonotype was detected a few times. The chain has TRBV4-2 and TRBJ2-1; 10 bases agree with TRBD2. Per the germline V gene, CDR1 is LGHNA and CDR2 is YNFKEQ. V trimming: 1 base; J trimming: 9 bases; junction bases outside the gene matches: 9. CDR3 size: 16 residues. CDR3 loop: CASSQVRLAGESEQFF. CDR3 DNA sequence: TGTGCCAGCAGCCAAGTACGACTAGCGGGTGAAAGTGAGCAGTTCTTC.

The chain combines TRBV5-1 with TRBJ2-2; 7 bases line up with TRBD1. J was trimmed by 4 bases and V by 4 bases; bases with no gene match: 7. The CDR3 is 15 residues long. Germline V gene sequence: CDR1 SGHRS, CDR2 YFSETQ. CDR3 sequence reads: CASSPQGESTGELFF. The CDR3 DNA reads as TGCGCCAGCAGCCCCCAGGGGGAGAGCACCGGGGAGCTGTTTTTT.

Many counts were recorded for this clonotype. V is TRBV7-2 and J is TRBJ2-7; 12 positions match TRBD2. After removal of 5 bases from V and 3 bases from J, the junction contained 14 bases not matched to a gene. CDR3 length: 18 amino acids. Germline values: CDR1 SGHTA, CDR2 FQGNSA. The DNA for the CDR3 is TGTGCCAGCAGCCCACCGGGACTAGCGGGTGGGTGGGACTACGAGCAGTACTTC. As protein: CASSPPGLAGGWDYEQYF.

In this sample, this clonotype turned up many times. The CDR3 nucleotides read TGTGCCAGCAGGGGACAGGGGGCTACCGGGGAGCTGTTTTTT. Its translation is CASRGQGATGELFF. The V call is TRBV7-2, the J call TRBJ2-2, with 12 bases fitting TRBD1. Germline CDR1 SGHTA, CDR2 FQGNSA. This CDR3 is 14 amino acids long. With 6 bases clipped from V and 5 bases from J, the junction kept 1 base outside the gene matches.

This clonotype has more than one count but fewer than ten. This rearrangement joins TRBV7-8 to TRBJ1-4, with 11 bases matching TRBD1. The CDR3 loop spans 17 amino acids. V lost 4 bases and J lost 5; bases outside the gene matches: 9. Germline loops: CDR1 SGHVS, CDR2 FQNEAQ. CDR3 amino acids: CASSSPGQGVENEKLFF. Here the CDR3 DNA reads TGTGCCAGCAGCTCGCCGGGACAGGGGGTGGAGAATGAAAAACTGTTTTTT.

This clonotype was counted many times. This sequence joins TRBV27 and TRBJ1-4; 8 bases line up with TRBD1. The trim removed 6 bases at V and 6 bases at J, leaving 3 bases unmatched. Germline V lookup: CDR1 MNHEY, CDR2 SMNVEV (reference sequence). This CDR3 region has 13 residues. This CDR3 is CASRDREYEKLFF. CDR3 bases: TGTGCCAGCAGGGACAGGGAGTATGAAAAACTGTTTTTT.

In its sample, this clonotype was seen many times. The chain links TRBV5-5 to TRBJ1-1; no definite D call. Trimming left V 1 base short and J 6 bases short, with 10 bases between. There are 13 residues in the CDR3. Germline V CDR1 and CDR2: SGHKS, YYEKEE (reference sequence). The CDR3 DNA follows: TGTGCCAGCAGCTTGTGGGTATCGGCTGAAGCTTTCTTT. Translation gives CASSLWVSAEAFF.

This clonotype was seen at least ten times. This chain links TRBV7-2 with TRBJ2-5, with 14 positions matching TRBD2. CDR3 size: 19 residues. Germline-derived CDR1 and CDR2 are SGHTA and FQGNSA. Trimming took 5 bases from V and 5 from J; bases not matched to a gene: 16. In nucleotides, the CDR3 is TGTGCCAGCAGCCCTGGGACTAGCGGGAGAAGGGGACGTAAGGAGACCCAGTACTTC. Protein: CASSPGTSGRRGRKETQYF.

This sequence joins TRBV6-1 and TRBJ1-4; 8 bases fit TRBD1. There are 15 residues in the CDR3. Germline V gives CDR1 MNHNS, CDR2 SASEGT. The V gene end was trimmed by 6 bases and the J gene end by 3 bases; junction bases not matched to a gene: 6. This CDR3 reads CASSPDRGPNEKLFF. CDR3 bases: TGTGCCAGCAGCCCTGACAGGGGTCCTAATGAAAAACTGTTTTTT.

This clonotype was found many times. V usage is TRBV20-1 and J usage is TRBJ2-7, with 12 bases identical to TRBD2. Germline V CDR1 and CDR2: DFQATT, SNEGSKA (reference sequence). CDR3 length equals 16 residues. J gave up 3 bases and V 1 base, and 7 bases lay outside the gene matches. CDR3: CSARGTSGEGIYEQYF. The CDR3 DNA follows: TGCAGTGCTAGAGGGACTAGCGGGGAGGGAATCTACGAGCAGTACTTC.

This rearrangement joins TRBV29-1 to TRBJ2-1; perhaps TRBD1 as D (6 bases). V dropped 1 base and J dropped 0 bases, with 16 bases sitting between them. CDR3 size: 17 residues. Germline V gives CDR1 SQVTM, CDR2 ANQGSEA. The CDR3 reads CSVEGFGVGGSYNEQFF. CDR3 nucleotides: TGCAGCGTTGAAGGGTTCGGGGTAGGGGGCTCCTACAATGAGCAGTTCTTC.

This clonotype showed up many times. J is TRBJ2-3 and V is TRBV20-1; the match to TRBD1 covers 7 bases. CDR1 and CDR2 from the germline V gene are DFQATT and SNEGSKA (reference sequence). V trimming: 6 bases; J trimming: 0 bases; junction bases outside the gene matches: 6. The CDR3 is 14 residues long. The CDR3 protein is CSADGQASTDTQYF. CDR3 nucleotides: TGCAGTGCAGACGGACAGGCGAGCACAGATACGCAGTATTTT.

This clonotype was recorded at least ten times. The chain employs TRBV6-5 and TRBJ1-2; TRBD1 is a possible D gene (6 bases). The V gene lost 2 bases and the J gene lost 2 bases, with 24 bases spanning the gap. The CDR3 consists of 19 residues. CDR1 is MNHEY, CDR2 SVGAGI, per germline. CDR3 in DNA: TGTGCCAGCAGTTACGGAGCCCTAGGGGGGGCTCGAAGGAACTATGGCTACACCTTC. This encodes CASSYGALGGARRNYGYTF.